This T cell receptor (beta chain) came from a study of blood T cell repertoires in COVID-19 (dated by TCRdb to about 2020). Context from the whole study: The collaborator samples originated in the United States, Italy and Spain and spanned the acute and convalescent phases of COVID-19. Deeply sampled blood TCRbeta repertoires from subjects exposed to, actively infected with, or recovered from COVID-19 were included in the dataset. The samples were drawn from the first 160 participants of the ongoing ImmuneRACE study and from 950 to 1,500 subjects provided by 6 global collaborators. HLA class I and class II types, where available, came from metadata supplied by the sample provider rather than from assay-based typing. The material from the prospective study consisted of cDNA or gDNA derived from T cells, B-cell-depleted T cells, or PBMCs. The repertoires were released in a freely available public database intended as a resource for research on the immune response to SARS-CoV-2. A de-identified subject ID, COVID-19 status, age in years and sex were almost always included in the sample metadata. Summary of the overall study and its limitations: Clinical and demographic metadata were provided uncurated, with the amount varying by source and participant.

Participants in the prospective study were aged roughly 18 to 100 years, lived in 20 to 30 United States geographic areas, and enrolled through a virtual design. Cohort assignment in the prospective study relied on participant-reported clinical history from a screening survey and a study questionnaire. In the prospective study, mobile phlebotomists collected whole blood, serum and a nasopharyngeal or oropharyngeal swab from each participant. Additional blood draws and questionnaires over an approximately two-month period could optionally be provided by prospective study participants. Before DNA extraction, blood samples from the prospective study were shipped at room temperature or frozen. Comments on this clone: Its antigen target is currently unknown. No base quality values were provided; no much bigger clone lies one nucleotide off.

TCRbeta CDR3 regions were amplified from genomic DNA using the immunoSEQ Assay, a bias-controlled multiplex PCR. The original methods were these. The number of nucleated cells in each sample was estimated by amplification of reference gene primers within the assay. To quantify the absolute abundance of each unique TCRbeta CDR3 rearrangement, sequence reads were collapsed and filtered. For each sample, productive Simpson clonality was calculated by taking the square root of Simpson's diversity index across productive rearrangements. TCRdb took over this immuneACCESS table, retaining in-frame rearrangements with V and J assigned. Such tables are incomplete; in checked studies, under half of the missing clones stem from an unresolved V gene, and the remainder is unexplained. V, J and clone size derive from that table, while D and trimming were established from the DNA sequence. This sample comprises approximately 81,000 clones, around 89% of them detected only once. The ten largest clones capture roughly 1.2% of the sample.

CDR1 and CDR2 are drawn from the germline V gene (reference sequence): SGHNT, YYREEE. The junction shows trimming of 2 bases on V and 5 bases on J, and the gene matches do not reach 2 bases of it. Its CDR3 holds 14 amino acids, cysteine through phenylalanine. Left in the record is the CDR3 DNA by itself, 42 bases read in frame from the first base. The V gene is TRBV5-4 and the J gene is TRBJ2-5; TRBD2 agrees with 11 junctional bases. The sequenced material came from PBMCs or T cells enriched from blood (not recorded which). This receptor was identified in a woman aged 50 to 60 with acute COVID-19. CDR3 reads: CASSLLAGAETQYF. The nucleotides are TGTGCCAGCAGCTTACTAGCGGGAGCGGAGACCCAGTACTTC.